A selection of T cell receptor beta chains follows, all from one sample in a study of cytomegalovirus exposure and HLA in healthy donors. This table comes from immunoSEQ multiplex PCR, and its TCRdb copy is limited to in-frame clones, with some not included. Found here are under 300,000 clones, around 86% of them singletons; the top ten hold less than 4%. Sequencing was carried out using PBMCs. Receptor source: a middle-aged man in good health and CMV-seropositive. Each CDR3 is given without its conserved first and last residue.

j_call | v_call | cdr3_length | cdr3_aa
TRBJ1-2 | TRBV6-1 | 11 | ASRAQGHYGYT
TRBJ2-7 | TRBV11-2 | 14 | ASSFYRDGSSYEQY
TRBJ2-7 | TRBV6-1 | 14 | ASSEVVGQAEYEQY
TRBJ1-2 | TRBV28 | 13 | ASNQNGARQEGYT
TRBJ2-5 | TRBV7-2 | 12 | ASSFNGREETQY
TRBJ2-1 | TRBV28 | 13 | ASTLSGTSYNEQF
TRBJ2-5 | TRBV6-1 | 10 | ASGGSQETQY
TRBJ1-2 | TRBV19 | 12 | ASSTGLYPAGYT
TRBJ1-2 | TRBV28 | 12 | ASTLPGTLYGYT
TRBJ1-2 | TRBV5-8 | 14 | ASSLGGGGRSYGYT
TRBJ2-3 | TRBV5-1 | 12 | ASSVGTGPDTQY
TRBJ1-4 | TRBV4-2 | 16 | ASSQETYPGQGTEKLF
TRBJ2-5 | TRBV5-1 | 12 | ASSLGQGRETQY
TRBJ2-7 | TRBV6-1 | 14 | ASSAGTSGNPYEQY
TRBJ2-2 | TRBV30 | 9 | AWSRGGELF
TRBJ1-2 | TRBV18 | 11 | ASSLGRNYGYT
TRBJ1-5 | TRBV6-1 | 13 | ASSAGTLSNQPQH
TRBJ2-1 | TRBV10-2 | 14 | ASSGTRLALSGEQF
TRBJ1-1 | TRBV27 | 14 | ASSPSPRELTLEAF
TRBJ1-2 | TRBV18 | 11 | ASSPEQSYGYT
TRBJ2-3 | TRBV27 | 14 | ASSLGLAGSTDTQY
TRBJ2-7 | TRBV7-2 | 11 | ASSSPPAEGQY
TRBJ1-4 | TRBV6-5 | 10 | ASSETGEKLF
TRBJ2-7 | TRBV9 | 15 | ASSVAPGQMYSYEQY
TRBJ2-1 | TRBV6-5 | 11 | ASRRLAGAGQF
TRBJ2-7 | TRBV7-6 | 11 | ASSPGLVYEQY
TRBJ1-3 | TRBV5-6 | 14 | ASSWGTGGTGNTIY
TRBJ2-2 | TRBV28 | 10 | ASISGPGELF
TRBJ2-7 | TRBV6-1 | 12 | ASSGTGLTYEQY
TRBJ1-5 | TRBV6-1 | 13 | ASRGGQYSNQPQH
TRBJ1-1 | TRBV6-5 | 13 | ASSYLQTTGTEAF
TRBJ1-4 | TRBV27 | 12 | ASSFGQGNEKLF
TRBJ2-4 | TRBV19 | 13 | ASSIESGGPNIQY
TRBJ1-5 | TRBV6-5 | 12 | ASSGQGTNQPQH
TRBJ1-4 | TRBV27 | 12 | ASRKTGANEKLF
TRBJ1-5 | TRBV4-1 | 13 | ASSQADSSNQPQH
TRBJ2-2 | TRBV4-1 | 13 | ASSLTSGRIGELF
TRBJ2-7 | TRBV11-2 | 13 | ASSLSRDSYYEQY
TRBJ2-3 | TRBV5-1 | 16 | ASSLGSLAGESADTQY
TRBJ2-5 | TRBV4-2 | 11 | ASSQDLARSRN
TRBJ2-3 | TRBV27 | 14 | ASSLSRGTSTDTQY
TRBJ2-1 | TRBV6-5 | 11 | ASSYSGTTGLF
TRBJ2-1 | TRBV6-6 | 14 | ASSYSNSRRADEQF
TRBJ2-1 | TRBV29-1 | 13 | SVPRGSPARNEQF
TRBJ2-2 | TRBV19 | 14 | ASSSRGMVGTGELF
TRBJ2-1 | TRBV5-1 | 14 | ASSLGTSGRMNEQF
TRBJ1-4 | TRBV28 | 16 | ASSRWGRAAYPNEKLF
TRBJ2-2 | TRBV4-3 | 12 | ASSQAQNTGELF
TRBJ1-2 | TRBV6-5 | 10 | ASSEGYYGYT
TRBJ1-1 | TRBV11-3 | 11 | ASRKTGYTEAF
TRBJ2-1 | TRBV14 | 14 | ASSPRGRIRYNEQF
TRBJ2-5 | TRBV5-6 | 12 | ASRVPGQGETQY
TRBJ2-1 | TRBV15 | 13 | ATSIRDRGYNEQF